The present T cell receptor (beta chain) was sequenced within a study of CD8 T cells in ankylosing spondylitis. General study points: A motif of 7 to 9 highly homologous TCR beta variants was seen as apparently characteristic of ankylosing spondylitis blood. Relatively rare in peripheral blood, disease-linked clones were also CD8+.

The V and J ends lost 5 bases and 3 bases, in that order; junction bases with no gene match: 13. CDR3 length equals 16 residues. Looked up from germline, CDR1 is MNHEY and CDR2 is SVGEGT. With regard to this clonotype: As yet, its antigen is unknown.

Making the TCR beta libraries involved quantitative 5'-RACE with molecular barcodes. TCRdb fed the 5' RACE reads into MiXCR, producing one record per CDR3 protein. The table has under 950,000 distinct CDR3 sequences, roughly 19% seen once. Sequenced sample: blood, either unsorted or a sorted T cell fraction (not recorded which). This receptor was taken from a male donor with ankylosing spondylitis. V gene TRBV6-2 or TRBV6-3 combines with J gene TRBJ2-7, with 7 bases fitting TRBD2. The CDR3 DNA is TGTGCCAGCAGTCGCCTCGGGGCGGGAGAGATCTACGAGCAGTACTTC. It specifies CASSRLGAGEIYEQYF.